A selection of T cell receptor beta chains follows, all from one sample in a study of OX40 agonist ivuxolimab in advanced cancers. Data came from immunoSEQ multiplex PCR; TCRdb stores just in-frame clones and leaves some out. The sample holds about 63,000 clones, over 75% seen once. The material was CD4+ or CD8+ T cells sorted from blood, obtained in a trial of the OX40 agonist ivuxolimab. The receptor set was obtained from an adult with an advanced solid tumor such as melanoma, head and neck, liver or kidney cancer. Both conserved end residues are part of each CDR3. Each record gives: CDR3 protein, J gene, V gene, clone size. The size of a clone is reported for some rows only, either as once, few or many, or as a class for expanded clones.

CDR3aa: CASSLNSGGGYGYTF
j_gene: TRBJ1-2
v_gene: TRBV11-2
abundance: .

CDR3aa: CASSGVGESTDTQYF
j_gene: TRBJ2-3
v_gene: TRBV9
abundance: .

CDR3aa: CASSRQGGASYGYTF
j_gene: TRBJ1-2
v_gene: TRBV19
abundance: .

CDR3aa: CASSFGGGEAFF
j_gene: TRBJ1-1
v_gene: TRBV5-8
abundance: .

CDR3aa: CASSDDRVRTGANVLTF
j_gene: TRBJ2-6
v_gene: TRBV5-5
abundance: once

CDR3aa: CASSYRQGLGIQYF
j_gene: TRBJ2-4
v_gene: TRBV6-5
abundance: .

CDR3aa: CASSDGPYEQYF
j_gene: TRBJ2-7
v_gene: TRBV7-6
abundance: .

CDR3aa: CAWSVLNGRGQPQHF
j_gene: TRBJ1-5
v_gene: TRBV30
abundance: .

CDR3aa: CASSSRLTSGNTIYF
j_gene: TRBJ1-3
v_gene: TRBV11-2
abundance: once

CDR3aa: CASTLEGSTAYEQYF
j_gene: TRBJ2-7
v_gene: TRBV2
abundance: .

CDR3aa: CASSLGDSGNTIYF
j_gene: TRBJ1-3
v_gene: TRBV5-1
abundance: .

CDR3aa: CASSELRASGRSQETQYF
j_gene: TRBJ2-5
v_gene: TRBV10-1
abundance: .

CDR3aa: CAWRVLAGRETQYF
j_gene: TRBJ2-5
v_gene: TRBV30
abundance: .

CDR3aa: CASSKALWQGGNQPQHF
j_gene: TRBJ1-5
v_gene: TRBV21-1
abundance: .

CDR3aa: CASSEIGWGGYTF
j_gene: TRBJ1-2
v_gene: TRBV6-1
abundance: .

CDR3aa: CASSPSRTGFRTDTQYF
j_gene: TRBJ2-3
v_gene: TRBV5-1
abundance: .

CDR3aa: CASSYGWTGGGGYTF
j_gene: TRBJ1-2
v_gene: TRBV6-5
abundance: .

CDR3aa: CASSKGLAGSDTQYF
j_gene: TRBJ2-3
v_gene: TRBV2
abundance: .

CDR3aa: CASSFGQGSPLHF
j_gene: TRBJ1-6
v_gene: TRBV7-7
abundance: .

CDR3aa: CASSELTGTVTEAFF
j_gene: TRBJ1-1
v_gene: TRBV6-1
abundance: .

CDR3aa: CASSLEQWNTEAFF
j_gene: TRBJ1-1
v_gene: TRBV7-2
abundance: .

CDR3aa: CASSQDLGTVNYGYTF
j_gene: TRBJ1-2
v_gene: TRBV4-2
abundance: few

CDR3aa: CAISLTGGGSTDTQYF
j_gene: TRBJ2-3
v_gene: TRBV10-3
abundance: .

CDR3aa: CASTPGPHTGELFF
j_gene: TRBJ2-2
v_gene: TRBV4-1
abundance: .

CDR3aa: CASSLDGGHRSAYEQYF
j_gene: TRBJ2-7
v_gene: TRBV5-4
abundance: .

CDR3aa: CASSVDPSGGALDTQYF
j_gene: TRBJ2-3
v_gene: TRBV9
abundance: few

CDR3aa: CASSSGGRGYGYTF
j_gene: TRBJ1-2
v_gene: TRBV13
abundance: .

CDR3aa: CASSLIPGPSGYTF
j_gene: TRBJ1-2
v_gene: TRBV7-3
abundance: few

CDR3aa: CASSQEVAGRYGYTF
j_gene: TRBJ1-2
v_gene: TRBV4-1
abundance: .

CDR3aa: CASSLDRAAYGYTF
j_gene: TRBJ1-2
v_gene: TRBV7-8
abundance: .

CDR3aa: CASSSRPNYGYTF
j_gene: TRBJ1-2
v_gene: TRBV27
abundance: few

CDR3aa: CASSENALTNYGYTF
j_gene: TRBJ1-2
v_gene: TRBV6-1
abundance: .

CDR3aa: CASSFGVYGYTF
j_gene: TRBJ1-2
v_gene: TRBV28
abundance: .

CDR3aa: CASSLGTGTYNEQFF
j_gene: TRBJ2-1
v_gene: TRBV11-3
abundance: .

CDR3aa: CASSLEGDGDTQYF
j_gene: TRBJ2-3
v_gene: TRBV7-6
abundance: .

CDR3aa: CASRGDRGLSNQPQHF
j_gene: TRBJ1-5
v_gene: TRBV6-4
abundance: .

CDR3aa: CAWSVQPGQGNYF
j_gene: TRBJ2-5
v_gene: TRBV30
abundance: .

CDR3aa: CASRASTGTRETQYF
j_gene: TRBJ2-5
v_gene: TRBV6-1
abundance: .

CDR3aa: CATSRAEAGQPQHF
j_gene: TRBJ1-5
v_gene: TRBV15
abundance: .

CDR3aa: CASSQGGQGAYEQYF
j_gene: TRBJ2-7
v_gene: TRBV4-1
abundance: once

CDR3aa: CASRGTSGGGTDTQYF
j_gene: TRBJ2-3
v_gene: TRBV2
abundance: .

CDR3aa: CASSLEVASTEAFF
j_gene: TRBJ1-1
v_gene: TRBV11-2
abundance: .

CDR3aa: CSAREPNEQFF
j_gene: TRBJ2-1
v_gene: TRBV20-1
abundance: few

CDR3aa: CASSESMGRAYEQYF
j_gene: TRBJ2-7
v_gene: TRBV10-2
abundance: .

CDR3aa: CASSPDIAGNTIYF
j_gene: TRBJ1-3
v_gene: TRBV7-9
abundance: few